Following are 18 T cell receptor beta chains from one sample sequenced in a study of Ad26.COV2.S vaccination and SARS-CoV-2 variants. Treatment reported: roughly 18 received Ad26.COV2.S at low or high dose, single or two shots; about five received placebo; per-sample allocation not given. The study sampled participants on day 63 after the first vaccine or placebo injection. Only in-frame clones appear in the TCRdb table, and some are missing; sequencing was by immunoSEQ multiplex PCR. The sample carries about 680,000 clones, approximately 88% recorded once. Sequences were derived from peripheral blood, sampled in a trial of Ad26.COV2.S vaccine versus placebo. These receptors were obtained from a person aged 18 to 59 who received the Ad26.COV2.S COVID-19 vaccine or a placebo.

This clone was observed a handful of times. CDR3 protein: CASATWGGYEQFF. The CDR3 DNA sequence: TGTGCCAGCGCCACATGGGGGGGATATGAGCAGTTCTTC. The chain uses TRBV6-5 and TRBJ2-1, with 7 bases identical to TRBD2. Trimming cost V 8 bases and J 8 bases; bases outside gene matches: 9. The germline gives CDR1 MNHEY, CDR2 SVGAGI. The CDR3 spans 13 residues.

This rearrangement joins TRBV5-1 to TRBJ2-2; 10 bases agree with TRBD2. This CDR3 has 19 residues. Germline CDR1 reads SGHRS; CDR2 reads YFSETQ. V trimming: 3 bases; J trimming: 1 base; junction bases outside the gene matches: 12. The DNA of the CDR3 is TGCGCCAGCAGCTCAGGCTATGGGACTAGCGAAAAGAACACCGGGGAGCTGTTTTTT. Translated, it gives CASSSGYGTSEKNTGELFF. Supplemented by reference TRBV5-1 and TRBJ2-2, the full variable domain reads KAGVTQTPRYLIKTRGQQVTLSCSPISGHRSVSWYQQTPGQGLQFLFEYFSETQRNKGNFPGRFSGRQFSNSRSEMNVSTLELGDSALYLCASSSGYGTSEKNTGELFFGEGSRLTVL.

The CDR3 DNA follows: TGTGCCAGCAGTTACTCTAGCGAGAATGAGCAGTTCTTC. This codes for CASSYSSENEQFF. The chain employs TRBV6-6 and TRBJ2-1; TRBD2 might be the D (5 bases). The V end lost 0 bases, the J end lost 7 bases, and 7 bases lay between the germline ends. Germline values: CDR1 MNHNY, CDR2 SVGAGI (reference sequence). The CDR3 is made up of 13 amino acids.

This chain joins TRBV3-1 (or the pseudogene TRBV3-2) and TRBJ2-3, with 7 bases matching TRBD1. V lost 6 bases, J lost 4 bases, and 7 bases stayed unmatched. Germline lookup yields CDR1 LGHDT and CDR2 YNNKEL (reference sequence). The CDR3 loop spans 14 amino acids. CDR3 coding DNA: TGTGCCAGCAGACAAACAGGGGCCCCAGATACGCAGTATTTT. Residues: CASRQTGAPDTQYF.

This chain joins TRBV7-9 and TRBJ2-2, with D possibly being TRBD1 (6 bases). Germline lookup yields CDR1 SEHNR and CDR2 FQNEAQ (reference sequence). V was pared by 6 bases and J by 7 bases, with 12 bases between. The CDR3 contains 13 residues. In DNA form, the CDR3 reads TGTGCCAGCAGATTCAGGGGCGGCGGGGAGCTGTTTTTT. It specifies CASRFRGGGELFF.

This clone was detected only once. The chain employs TRBV18 and TRBJ2-7; D may be TRBD1 (6 bases). The CDR3 totals 14 residues. CDR1 is KGHSH and CDR2 is LQKENI in the germline V gene. Trimming cost V 5 bases and J 3 bases, with 14 bases left between them. Written as DNA, the CDR3 is TGTGCCAGCTCATCCCGGGACACCAACTACGAGCAGTACTTC. It codes for CASSSRDTNYEQYF.

This chain joins TRBV10-1 and TRBJ1-1, with D hard to call. This CDR3 has 15 amino acids. Germline V gene sequence: CDR1 WNHNN, CDR2 SYGVQD (reference sequence). The V end lost 5 bases, the J end lost 7 bases, and 20 bases lay between the germline ends. CDR3 in amino acids: CASSNSRTIDSEAFF. The CDR3 DNA reads TGCGCCAGCAGTAACTCGAGGACCATCGATAGTGAAGCTTTCTTT.

The rearrangement joins TRBV12-3 or TRBV12-4 to TRBJ2-3; D remains unclear. The length of the CDR3 is 12 residues. Trimming cost V 2 bases and J 4 bases, with 4 bases left between them. The CDR3 coding sequence is TGTGCCAGCAGTTTATTGGCAGATACGCAGTATTTT. Translated, it gives CASSLLADTQYF.

The chain has TRBV7-2 and TRBJ2-1; D unresolved. Germline V gene lookup returns CDR1 SGHTA and CDR2 FQGNSA. The V end was cut by 2 bases, the J end by 5 bases, with 13 bases between. The CDR3 consists of 15 residues. The CDR3 DNA follows: TGTGCCAGCAGCTTAAGCGTACGAAAGAACAATGAGCAGTTCTTC. This encodes CASSLSVRKNNEQFF. Full variable domain (remainder filled in from reference TRBV7-2 and TRBJ2-1): GAGVSQSPSNKVTEKGKDVELRCDPISGHTALYWYRQSLGQGLEFLIYFQGNSAPDKSGLPSDRFSAERTGGSVSTLTIQRTQQEDSAVYLCASSLSVRKNNEQFFGPGTRLTVL.

The rearrangement links TRBV20-1 to TRBJ2-3; TRBD2 aligns across 10 bases. Trimming cost V 3 bases and J 7 bases; bases outside gene matches: 7. Looked up from germline, CDR1 is DFQATT and CDR2 is SNEGSKA (reference sequence). The CDR3 consists of 14 residues. CDR3 protein: CSASSLAGVNTQYF. CDR3 in DNA: TGCAGTGCTAGTTCCCTAGCGGGGGTGAATACGCAGTATTTT.

This clone has just one count. The chain links TRBV6-5 to TRBJ2-7, with a weak D call TRBD2 (7 bases). Trimming left V 8 bases short and J 3 bases short, with 17 bases between. The germline CDR1 and CDR2 sequences are MNHEY and SVGAGI. The CDR3 length is 14 residues. In DNA, the CDR3 is TGTGCCAGCGTGAGCGGGGACACCTACTACGAGCAGTACTTC. Its protein product is CASVSGDTYYEQYF.

This rearrangement joins TRBV6-1 to TRBJ2-7, with D uncertain. In germline, CDR1 is MNHNS, CDR2 SASEGT. The CDR3 contains 14 residues. The V and J ends lost 0 bases and 1 base respectively, with 7 bases between them. The CDR3 coding sequence is TGTGCCAGCAGTGAAGCTCTGGTTTCCTACGAGCAGTACTTC. It is translated as CASSEALVSYEQYF.

The chain has TRBV7-2 and TRBJ2-5, with 8 bases identical to TRBD2. This CDR3 is built from 15 residues. Germline CDR1 SGHTA, CDR2 FQGNSA. V shed 6 bases and J 0 bases; nucleotides not matched to a gene: 6. The CDR3 sequence: CASSPGGWYQETQYF. The CDR3 bases are TGTGCCAGCAGTCCGGGAGGGTGGTACCAAGAGACCCAGTACTTC.

This sequence joins TRBV24-1 and TRBJ2-1; 9 bases fit TRBD2. Germline CDR1 and CDR2: KGHDR and SFDVKD. The CDR3 is made up of 16 amino acids. Trimming cost V 7 bases and J 3 bases; bases outside gene matches: 9. The CDR3 region has the DNA TGTGCCACCAGCCAACCTAGCGGGACTCTCTACAATGAGCAGTTCTTC. Residues: CATSQPSGTLYNEQFF.

The gene calls are TRBV7-2 and TRBJ2-7; D perhaps matches TRBD2 (6 bases). The germline V gene has CDR1 SGHTA and CDR2 FQGNSA. This CDR3 has 12 amino acids. V was pared by 2 bases and J by 9 bases, with 11 bases between. The CDR3 protein is CASSLQLGRQYF. The DNA for the CDR3 is TGTGCCAGCAGCTTACAGCTCGGGAGGCAGTACTTC.

V gene TRBV5-1 combines with J gene TRBJ2-3; 9 bases match TRBD2. Germline loops: CDR1 SGHRS, CDR2 YFSETQ. V lost 7 bases and J lost 6; bases outside the gene matches: 15. This CDR3 contains 16 residues. The CDR3 region is CASAVDGGGAVDTQYF. The DNA for the CDR3 is TGCGCCAGCGCCGTTGACGGCGGGGGGGCCGTGGATACGCAGTATTTT.

This clone is a singleton in its sample. The chain uses TRBV11-2 and TRBJ2-7; D perhaps matches TRBD2 (6 bases). The CDR3 runs to 15 residues. Germline CDR1 and CDR2: SGHAT and FQNNGV. V shed 5 bases and J shed 6 bases, with 20 bases lying between them. This CDR3 is CASSLTGGFLSEQYF. The CDR3 bases are TGTGCCAGCAGCCTTACCGGGGGATTCCTCAGCGAGCAGTACTTC.

This clone has a single count. V and J are TRBV24-1 and TRBJ1-5, with no clear D. Trimming took 4 bases from V and 2 from J, leaving 11 bases between them. The germline CDR1 and CDR2 sequences are KGHDR and SFDVKD. The CDR3 loop spans 15 amino acids. CDR3 in DNA: TGTGCCACCAGTGACGGGAGTGGAGGCAATCAGCCCCAGCATTTT. Translating it yields CATSDGSGGNQPQHF.